This TCR beta chain originates from a study of OX40 agonist ivuxolimab in advanced cancers. General study findings and limits: Clonal expansion by week 6 occurred in CD4+ and CD8+ blood T cells (at 0.1 to 3.0 mg/kg). No antigen was identified for the clonally expanded peripheral T cells. The authors also found low normalized T-cell clonal expansion in some nonresponders.

Germline V gene sequence: CDR1 MNHNY, CDR2 SVGAGI (reference sequence). V gave up 4 bases and J gave up 7 bases, with 8 bases separating them. The CDR3 is 12 amino acids. The table lists this clone with a few counts. Its antigen is undetermined. This CDR3 is also generated by other DNA sequences in the sample. Measured with immunoSEQ multiplex PCR; TCRdb has only the in-frame clones, and not every one. Among some 35,000 clones listed, less than 80% were seen once. The TCR was taken from an adult with an advanced solid tumor such as melanoma, head and neck, liver or kidney cancer. The sample in question was CD4+ or CD8+ T cells sorted from blood, obtained in a trial of the OX40 agonist ivuxolimab. J is TRBJ1-5 and V is TRBV6-6, with D perhaps matching TRBD1 (5 bases). In nucleotides, the CDR3 is TGTGCCAGCAGTTTGCCAGGGCAGCCCCAGCATTTT. Protein sequence: CASSLPGQPQHF.